A selection of T cell receptor beta chains follows, all from one sample in a study of T-cell memory formation after mild COVID-19. TCRdb used MiXCR to reprocess the 5' RACE reads, holding one entry per CDR3 protein. The profile shows about 400,000 distinct CDR3 sequences, about 22% of them singletons. The sample comprised PBMCs or a T cell subset sorted from them (not recorded which). The receptors come from an adult woman who had mild COVID-19 (a few samples of this study predate the infection). Cell type and time point are not known. Each CDR3 is given with its conserved first and last residue. D genes are given only for firm matches. Where a row states a size, it is once, few, many or the class of an expanded clone; other rows omit it.

V	length	D	J	size	CDR3	DNA
TRBV7-6	16	TRBD2	TRBJ2-5	few	CASSLGLAWGQETQYF	TGTGCCAGCAGCTTGGGACTAGCGTGGGGCCAAGAGACCCAGTACTTC
TRBV5-5	14	TRBD1	TRBJ1-1	NA	CASSLEATGQITFF	TGTGCCAGCAGCTTGGAGGCGACGGGACAGATCACTTTCTTT
TRBV5-1	15	TRBD1	TRBJ2-7	NA	CASSVGQAGGYEQYF	TGCGCCAGCAGCGTGGGACAGGCCGGGGGTTACGAGCAGTACTTC
TRBV2	16	TRBD1	TRBJ2-7	few	CASRQPTGGTGGEQYF	TGTGCCAGCAGGCAACCCACAGGGGGGACAGGTGGCGAGCAGTACTTC
TRBV27	16	NA	TRBJ2-1	few	CASSPVLALAYNEQFF	TGTGCCAGCAGTCCGGTACTAGCACTCGCCTACAATGAGCAGTTCTTC
TRBV12-3/TRBV12-4	12	NA	TRBJ2-1	NA	CASSPEWEEQFF	TGTGCCAGCAGCCCTGAGTGGGAGGAGCAGTTCTTC
TRBV7-8	13	NA	TRBJ1-1	few	CASSLYEGTEAFF	TGTGCCAGCAGCTTATACGAAGGGACTGAAGCTTTCTTT
TRBV7-6	19	NA	TRBJ2-3	few	CASSLGYGPSPGIADTQYF	TGTGCCAGCAGCTTAGGCTACGGCCCTAGCCCCGGTATTGCAGATACGCAGTATTTT
TRBV20-1	13	TRBD1	TRBJ2-7	few	CSARRTGAYEQYF	TGCAGTGCGAGACGGACAGGGGCCTACGAGCAGTACTTC
TRBV29-1	14	TRBD1	TRBJ1-2	NA	CSVVPRDSFYGYTF	TGCAGCGTTGTCCCCCGGGACAGCTTCTATGGCTACACCTTC
TRBV5-6	15	NA	TRBJ1-1	few	CASSLILNMNTEAFF	TGTGCCAGCAGCTTGATTCTGAACATGAACACTGAAGCTTTCTTT
TRBV6-5	14	NA	TRBJ2-7	few	CASRNSGAIYEQYF	TGTGCCAGCAGGAATTCCGGGGCAATCTACGAGCAGTACTTC
TRBV20-1	17	TRBD2	TRBJ2-7	few	CSARDGTSGGMPYEQYF	TGCAGTGCTAGAGATGGGACTAGCGGGGGGATGCCCTACGAGCAGTACTTC
TRBV11-2	15	NA	TRBJ2-5	few	CASSLDGAGIETQYF	TGTGCCAGCAGCTTAGATGGGGCGGGGATAGAGACCCAGTACTTC
TRBV24-1	15	TRBD2	TRBJ2-1	NA	CATSDFSGAYNEQFF	TGTGCCACCAGTGATTTTAGCGGGGCCTACAATGAGCAGTTCTTC
TRBV20-1	11	NA	TRBJ2-5	NA	CSAHWQETQYF	TGCAGTGCTCACTGGCAAGAGACCCAGTACTTC
TRBV7-8	12	TRBD2	TRBJ2-3	few	CASSYNGGIQYF	TGTGCCAGCAGTTACAACGGGGGGATCCAGTATTTT
TRBV7-6	15	TRBD1	TRBJ2-7	NA	CASSLETGKSHEQYF	TGTGCCAGCAGCTTGGAGACAGGGAAGAGCCACGAGCAGTACTTC
TRBV19	14	TRBD1	TRBJ2-7	few	CASSPRDRVHEQYF	TGTGCCAGTAGTCCCCGGGACAGGGTGCACGAGCAGTACTTC